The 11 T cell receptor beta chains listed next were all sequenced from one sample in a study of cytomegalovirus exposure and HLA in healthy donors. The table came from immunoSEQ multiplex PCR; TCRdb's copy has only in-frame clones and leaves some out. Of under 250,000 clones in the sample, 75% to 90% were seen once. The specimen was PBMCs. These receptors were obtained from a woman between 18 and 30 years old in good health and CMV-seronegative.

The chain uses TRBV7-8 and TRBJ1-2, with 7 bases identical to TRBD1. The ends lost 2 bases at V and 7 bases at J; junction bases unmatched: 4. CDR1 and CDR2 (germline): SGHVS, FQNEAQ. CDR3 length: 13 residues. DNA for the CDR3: TGTGCCAGCAGCTTATTAGAGGGGGCTGGCTACACCTTC. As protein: CASSLLEGAGYTF.

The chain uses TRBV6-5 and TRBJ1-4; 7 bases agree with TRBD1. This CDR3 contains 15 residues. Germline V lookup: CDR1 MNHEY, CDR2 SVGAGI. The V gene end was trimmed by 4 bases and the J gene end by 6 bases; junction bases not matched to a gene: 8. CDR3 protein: CASSFTGAGDEKLFF. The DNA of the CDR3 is TGTGCCAGCAGTTTCACAGGGGCAGGCGATGAAAAACTGTTTTTT.

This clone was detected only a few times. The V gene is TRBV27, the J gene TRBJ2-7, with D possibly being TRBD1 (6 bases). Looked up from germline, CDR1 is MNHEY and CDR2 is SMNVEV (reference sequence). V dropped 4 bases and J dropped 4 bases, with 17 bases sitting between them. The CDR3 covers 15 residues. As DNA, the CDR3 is TGTGCCAGCAGTTCCCGAGGGAAGGGGGAATACGAGCAGTACTTC. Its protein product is CASSSRGKGEYEQYF.

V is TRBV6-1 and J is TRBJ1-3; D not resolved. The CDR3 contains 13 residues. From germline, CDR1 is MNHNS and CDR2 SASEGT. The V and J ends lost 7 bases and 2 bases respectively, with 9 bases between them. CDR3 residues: CASILGPGNTIYF. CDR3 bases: TGTGCCAGCATCCTCGGCCCTGGAAACACCATATATTTT.

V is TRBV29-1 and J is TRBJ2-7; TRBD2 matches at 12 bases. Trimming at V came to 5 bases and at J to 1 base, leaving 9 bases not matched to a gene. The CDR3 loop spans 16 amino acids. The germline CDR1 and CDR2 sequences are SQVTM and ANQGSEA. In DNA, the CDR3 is TGCAGCGTTCCCCTAGCGGGAGGGCCGAGGTCCTACGAGCAGTACTTC. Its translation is CSVPLAGGPRSYEQYF.

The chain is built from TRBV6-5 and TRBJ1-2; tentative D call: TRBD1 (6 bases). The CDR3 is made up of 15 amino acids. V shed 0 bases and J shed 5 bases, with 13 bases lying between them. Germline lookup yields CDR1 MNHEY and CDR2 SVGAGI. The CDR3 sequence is CASSYSGAGRYGYTF. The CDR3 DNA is TGTGCCAGCAGTTACTCGGGGGCGGGTCGGTATGGCTACACCTTC.

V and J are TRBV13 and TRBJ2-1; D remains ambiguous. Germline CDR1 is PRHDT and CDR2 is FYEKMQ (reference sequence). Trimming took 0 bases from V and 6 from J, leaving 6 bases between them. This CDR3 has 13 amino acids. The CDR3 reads CASSLGKGNEQFF. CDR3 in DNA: TGTGCCAGCAGCTTAGGGAAGGGCAATGAGCAGTTCTTC. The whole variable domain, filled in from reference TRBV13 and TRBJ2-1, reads AAGVIQSPRHLIKEKRETATLKCYPIPRHDTVYWYQQGPGQDPQFLISFYEKMQSDKGSIPDRFSAQQFSDYHSELNMSSLELGDSALYFCASSLGKGNEQFFGPGTRLTVL.

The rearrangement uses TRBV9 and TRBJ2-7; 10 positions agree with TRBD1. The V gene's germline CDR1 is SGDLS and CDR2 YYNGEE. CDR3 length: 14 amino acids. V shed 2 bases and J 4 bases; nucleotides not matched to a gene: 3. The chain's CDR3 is CASSVDRGMYEQYF. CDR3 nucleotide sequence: TGTGCCAGCAGCGTGGACAGGGGGATGTACGAGCAGTACTTC.

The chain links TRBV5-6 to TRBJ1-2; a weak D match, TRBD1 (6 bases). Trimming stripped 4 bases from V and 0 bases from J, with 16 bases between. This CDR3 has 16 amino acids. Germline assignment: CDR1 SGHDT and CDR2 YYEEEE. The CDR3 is CASSPRNRVANYGYTF. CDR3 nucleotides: TGTGCCAGCAGCCCCAGGAACAGGGTTGCTAACTATGGCTACACCTTC.

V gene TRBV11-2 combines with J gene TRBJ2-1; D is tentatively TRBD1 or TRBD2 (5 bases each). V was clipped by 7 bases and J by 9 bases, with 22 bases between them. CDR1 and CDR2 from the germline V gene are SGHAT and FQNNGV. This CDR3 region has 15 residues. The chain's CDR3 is CASTQRPEGRGEQFF. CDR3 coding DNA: TGTGCCAGCACCCAACGGCCAGAGGGACGGGGTGAGCAGTTCTTC.

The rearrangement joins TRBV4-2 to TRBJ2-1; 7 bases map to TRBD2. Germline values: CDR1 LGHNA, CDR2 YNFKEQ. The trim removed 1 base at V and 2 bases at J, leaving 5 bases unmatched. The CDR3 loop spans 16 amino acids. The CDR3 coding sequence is TGTGCCAGCAGCCAAGTCGGGGCGGGAGCCTACAATGAGCAGTTCTTC. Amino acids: CASSQVGAGAYNEQFF.